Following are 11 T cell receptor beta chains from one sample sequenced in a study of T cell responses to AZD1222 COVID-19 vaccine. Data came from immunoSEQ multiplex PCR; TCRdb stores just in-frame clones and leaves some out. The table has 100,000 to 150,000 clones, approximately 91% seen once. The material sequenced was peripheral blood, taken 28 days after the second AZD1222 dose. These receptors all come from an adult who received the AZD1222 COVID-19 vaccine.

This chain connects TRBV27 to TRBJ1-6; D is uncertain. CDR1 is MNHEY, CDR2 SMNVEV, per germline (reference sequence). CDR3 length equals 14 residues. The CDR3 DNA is TGTGCGACCCGGTGGGCTACCTATAATTCACCCCTCCACTTT. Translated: CATRWATYNSPLHF.

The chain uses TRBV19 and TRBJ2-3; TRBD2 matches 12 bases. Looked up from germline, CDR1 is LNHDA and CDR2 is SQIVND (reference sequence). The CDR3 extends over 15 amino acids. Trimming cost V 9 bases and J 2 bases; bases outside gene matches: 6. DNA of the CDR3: TGTGCCAGAAAGCGGACTAGCGGGACCACAGATACGCAGTATTTT. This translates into CARKRTSGTTDTQYF.

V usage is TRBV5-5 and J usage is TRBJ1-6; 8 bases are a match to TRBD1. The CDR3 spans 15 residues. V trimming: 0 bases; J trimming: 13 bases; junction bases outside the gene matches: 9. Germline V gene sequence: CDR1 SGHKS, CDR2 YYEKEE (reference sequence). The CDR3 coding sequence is TGTGCCAGCAGCTTGGCATGGCAGGGGGCGCTTCCCCTCCACTTT. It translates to CASSLAWQGALPLHF.

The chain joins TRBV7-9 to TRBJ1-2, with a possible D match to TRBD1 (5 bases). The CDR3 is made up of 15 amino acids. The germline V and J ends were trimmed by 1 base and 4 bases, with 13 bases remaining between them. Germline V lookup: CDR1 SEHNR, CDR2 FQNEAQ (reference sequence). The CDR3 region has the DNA TGTGCCAGCAGCTTAGGGACATTGCTCGGCTATGGCTACACCTTC. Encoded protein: CASSLGTLLGYGYTF. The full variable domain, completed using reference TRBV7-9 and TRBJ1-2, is DTGVSQNPRHKITKRGQNVTFRCDPISEHNRLYWYRQTLGQGPEFLTYFQNEAQLEKSRLLSDRFSAERPKGSFSTLEIQRTEQGDSAMYLCASSLGTLLGYGYTFGSGTRLTVV.

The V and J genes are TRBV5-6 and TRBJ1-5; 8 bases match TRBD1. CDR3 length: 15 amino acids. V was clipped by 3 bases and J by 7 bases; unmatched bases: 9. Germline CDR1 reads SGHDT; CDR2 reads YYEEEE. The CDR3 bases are TGTGCCAGCAGCTATCATGACAGGGGCGGCCAGCCCCAGCATTTT. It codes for CASSYHDRGGQPQHF.

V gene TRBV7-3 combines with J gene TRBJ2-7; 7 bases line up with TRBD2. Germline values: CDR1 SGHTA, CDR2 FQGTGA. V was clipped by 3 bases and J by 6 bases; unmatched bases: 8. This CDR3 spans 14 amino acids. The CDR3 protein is CASSFSGGSSEQYF. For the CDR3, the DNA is TGTGCCAGCAGCTTCTCTGGCGGGAGCTCCGAGCAGTACTTC. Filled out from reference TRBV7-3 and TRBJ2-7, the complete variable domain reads GAGVSQTPSNKVTEKGKYVELRCDPISGHTALYWYRQSLGQGPEFLIYFQGTGAADDSGLPNDRFFAVRPEGSVSTLKIQRTERGDSAVYLCASSFSGGSSEQYFGPGTRLTVT.

In nucleotides, the CDR3 is TGTGCCAGCAGTTGGACAATGACAGCGCCAAACTATGGCTACACCTTC. It translates to CASSWTMTAPNYGYTF. The rearrangement links TRBV28 to TRBJ1-2, with D possibly TRBD1 on 5 matching bases. Looked up from germline, CDR1 is MDHEN and CDR2 is SYDVKM. Trimming removed 4 bases from V and 2 bases from J, with 17 bases in between. This CDR3 has 16 residues.

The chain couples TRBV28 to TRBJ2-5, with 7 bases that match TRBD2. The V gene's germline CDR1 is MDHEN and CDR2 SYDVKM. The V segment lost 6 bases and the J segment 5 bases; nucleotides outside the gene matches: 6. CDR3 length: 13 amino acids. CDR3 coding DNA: TGTGCCAGCAGCTCGGGAGGAGGGGAGACCCAGTACTTC. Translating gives CASSSGGGETQYF.

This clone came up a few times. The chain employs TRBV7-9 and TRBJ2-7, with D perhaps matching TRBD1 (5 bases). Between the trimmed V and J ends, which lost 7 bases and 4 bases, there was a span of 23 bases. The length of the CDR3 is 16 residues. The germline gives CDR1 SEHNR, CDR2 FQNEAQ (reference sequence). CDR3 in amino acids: CASTQTSGQGWYEQYF. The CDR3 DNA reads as TGTGCCAGCACCCAGACCAGTGGGCAGGGTTGGTACGAGCAGTACTTC.

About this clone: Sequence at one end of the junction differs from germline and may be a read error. CDR3 coding DNA: TGCAGTGCTAGATCGGGACACCTCGCTGTCTTC. It codes for CSARSGHLAVF. This rearrangement joins TRBV20-1 to TRBJ2-7; a weak D match, TRBD1 (6 bases). The germline CDR1 and CDR2 sequences are DFQATT and SNEGSKA (reference sequence). The CDR3 has 11 residues.

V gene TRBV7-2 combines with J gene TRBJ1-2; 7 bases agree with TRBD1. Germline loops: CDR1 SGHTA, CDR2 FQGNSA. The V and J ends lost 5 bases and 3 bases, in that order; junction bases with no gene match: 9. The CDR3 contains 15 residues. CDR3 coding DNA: TGTGCCAGCAGCCCCAGTGTGGGACAGCACTATGGCTACACCTTC. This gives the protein CASSPSVGQHYGYTF.